This T cell receptor beta chain emerged from a study of shared clonotypes between healthy human individuals. This clone appeared a single time. The data were produced by immunoSEQ multiplex PCR, yet TCRdb's version contains in-frame clones alone and is incomplete. The sample lists 500,000 to 700,000 clones; 90% to 95% were seen once. CD45RO-negative, CCR7-positively selected cells formed the naive CD8 fraction, excluding terminally differentiated effector memory CD45RA+ cells. This CDR3 comprises 13 residues. With 2 bases removed from V and 7 bases from J, the gap between germline ends came to 12 bases. Per the germline V gene, CDR1 is MNHNS and CDR2 is SASEGT.

The sequenced material came from naive CD8+ T cells sorted from blood. This TCR came from a woman aged 30 to 39 in good health. This chain uses TRBV6-1 with TRBJ2-7; D is possibly TRBD2 (6 bases). This CDR3 is CASSEWEVREQYF. CDR3 coding DNA: TGTGCCAGCAGTGAATGGGAGGTCAGAGAGCAGTACTTC.